This T cell receptor (beta chain) was captured in a study of cytomegalovirus exposure and HLA in healthy donors. Study outcomes and limitations: Generally TCR sequences proved uncommon, though certain public TCRs appeared in numerous donors. According to a subsequent analysis, TCR clusters from the first cohort were inclined to appear together in the 110 or so validation repertoires. The study flagged some 170 TCR beta chains as cytomegalovirus-associated.

The CDR3 has 15 amino acids. The V gene end was trimmed by 5 bases and the J gene end by 5 bases; junction bases not matched to a gene: 9. Germline assignment: CDR1 MGHDK and CDR2 SYGVNS. Concerning this clone: Its specificity is not known.

Measured with immunoSEQ multiplex PCR; TCRdb has only the in-frame clones, and not every one. The table lists roughly 65,000 clones, 90% to 95% of them singletons, with about 3% in the top ten. The sample was PBMCs. The TCR was taken from a young man in good health and CMV-seronegative. The chain is built from TRBV25-1 and TRBJ2-1; 7 positions match TRBD2. In nucleotides, the CDR3 is TGTGCCAGCAGTATGGGGGGGAGGGCCAACAATGAGCAGTTCTTC. This translates into CASSMGGRANNEQFF.